A selection of T cell receptor beta chains follows, all from one sample in a study of cytomegalovirus exposure and HLA in healthy donors. Assay used: immunoSEQ multiplex PCR; TCRdb lists only in-frame clones, some missing. The sample lists fewer than 150,000 clones; about 74% were seen once. The sequenced sample consisted of PBMCs. The receptors originated from a woman aged 45-65 years in good health and CMV-seronegative. Each CDR3 is given with its conserved first and last residue. A D gene is named only where the DNA matches it firmly. Only some rows state a clone size, as once, few, many or a class for expanded clones.

J gene,D gene,V gene,clone size,CDR3 DNA,CDR3 protein
TRBJ2-3,.,TRBV30,.,TGTGCCTGGAGTGTATACAGGAGCACAGATACGCAGTATTTT,CAWSVYRSTDTQYF
TRBJ1-2,.,TRBV28,.,TGTGCCAGCCACTTAGGTCCAGGGGTAGGCTATGGCTACACCTTC,CASHLGPGVGYGYTF
TRBJ2-6,TRBD1,TRBV9,.,TGTGCCAGCAGCGACCGACAGGGCTCTGGGGCCAACGTCCTGACTTTC,CASSDRQGSGANVLTF
TRBJ2-2,TRBD1,TRBV29-1,.,TGCAGCCTACGACAGGGTAATGCCGGGGAGCTGTTTTTT,CSLRQGNAGELFF
TRBJ1-2,TRBD1,TRBV4-3,.,TGCGCCAGCAGCCAGGTATCCGGGACAGCTTCCTATGGCTACACCTTC,CASSQVSGTASYGYTF
TRBJ2-1,.,TRBV7-9,.,TGTGCCAGCAGCTTAGGCACAGTCCAAATCCAGTTCTTC,CASSLGTVQIQFF
TRBJ1-2,.,TRBV7-2,.,TGTGCCAGCAGGGCGATGCGGGGTACGCAGGGCTACACCTTC,CASRAMRGTQGYTF
TRBJ1-2,.,TRBV6-1,.,TGTGCCAGCAGTGAACCTCCCCCAGGGTACGGCTACACCTTC,CASSEPPPGYGYTF
TRBJ2-1,TRBD1,TRBV19,.,TGTGCCAGTAGTATCTGGGGACAGGACAATGAGCAGTTCTTC,CASSIWGQDNEQFF
TRBJ1-5,TRBD1,TRBV6-5,few,TGTGCCAGCAGCGTACAGGGGCCTGGGCAGCCCCAGCATTTT,CASSVQGPGQPQHF
TRBJ2-2,.,TRBV5-6,.,TGTGCCAGCAGCCTGACAGGCGCCGGGGAGCTGTTTTTT,CASSLTGAGELFF
TRBJ2-5,TRBD1,TRBV13,.,TGTGCCAGCAGCCCAGGGGGGACAGGGGGCATGCGAGGTATAGAGACCCAGTACTTC,CASSPGGTGGMRGIETQYF
TRBJ2-1,.,TRBV2,.,TGTGCCAGCAGGCCCTACCTAGCGTCCCCCTACAATGAGCAGTTCTTC,CASRPYLASPYNEQFF
TRBJ2-3,.,TRBV11-2,.,TGTGCCAGCTGGGGAGGATCGTTGGATACGCAGTATTTT,CASWGGSLDTQYF
TRBJ1-1,TRBD1,TRBV4-1,.,TGCGCCAGCAGCCCCCGGGACAGGTCTTCGAACACTGAAGCTTTCTTT,CASSPRDRSSNTEAFF
TRBJ1-4,.,TRBV6-1,.,TGTGCCAGCAGTGAAGCGCTCGTTTTGCTACTAACTAATGAAAAACTGTTTTTT,CASSEALVLLLTNEKLFF
TRBJ2-5,.,TRBV4-2,.,TGTGCCAGCAGCCACCAAGACATCAGGGAGACCCAGTACTTC,CASSHQDIRETQYF
TRBJ1-6,TRBD1,TRBV10-2,.,TGCGCCAGCAGTGTATCGGACAGGAATTCACCCCTCCACTTT,CASSVSDRNSPLHF
TRBJ1-2,TRBD1,TRBV19,once,TGTGCCAGTAGTATAGATCGGACAGGGAATGGCTACACCTTC,CASSIDRTGNGYTF
TRBJ2-2,.,TRBV6-6,.,TGTGCCAGCAGCCCTCAGGGTTTAGCGAACACCGGGGAGCTGTTTTTT,CASSPQGLANTGELFF
TRBJ2-7,.,TRBV6-6,.,TGTGCCAGCAGTTCCGCGGGCTCTACCTACGAGCAGTACTTC,CASSSAGSTYEQYF
TRBJ2-1,.,TRBV7-8,.,TGTGCCAGCAGCTTATCCCACTCAAGCTCCTACAATGAGCAGTTCTTC,CASSLSHSSSYNEQFF
TRBJ1-4,.,TRBV6-5,.,TGTGCCAGCAGTACCACAGGGAGAGAAAAACTGTTTTTT,CASSTTGREKLFF
TRBJ2-7,.,TRBV19,few,TGTGCCAGTAGTATGGTACAGGGACCCTACGAGCAGTACTTC,CASSMVQGPYEQYF
TRBJ1-4,TRBD1,TRBV9,once,TGTGCCAGCAGCGGACAGGGGGACAGCGAAAAACTGTTTTTT,CASSGQGDSEKLFF
TRBJ2-5,TRBD1,TRBV6-1,.,TGTGCCAGCAGCGAGGACAGGGGATGGGAGACCCAGTACTTC,CASSEDRGWETQYF
TRBJ2-7,.,TRBV7-2,.,TGTGCCAGCAGCTCCTCCTGGACACTCTCCCAGCAGTACTTC,CASSSSWTLSQQYF
TRBJ2-7,.,TRBV6-1,.,TGTGCCAGCAGTCCCCAACGGGGGATCTCCTACGAGCAGTACTTC,CASSPQRGISYEQYF
TRBJ1-1,.,TRBV5-8,.,TGTGCCAGCAGGTTGAACACGGGCACTGAAGCTTTCTTT,CASRLNTGTEAFF
TRBJ1-2,.,TRBV7-2,.,TGTGCCAGCAGCTTAGCGGCTGGGAGGGGGGGCTATGGCTACACCTTC,CASSLAAGRGGYGYTF
TRBJ2-7,TRBD1,TRBV9,.,TGTGCCAGCAGCGCGGGACAGGGCGGTTACGAGCAGTACTTC,CASSAGQGGYEQYF